Detailed here is one T cell receptor (beta chain). Its antigen is unknown. There are 15 residues in the CDR3. CDR1 and CDR2 (germline): KGHSH, LQKENI. Trimming removed 3 bases at V and 4 bases at J, with 16 bases between. The source of the sample is a study of cytomegalovirus exposure and HLA in healthy donors. Donors were nominally healthy when sampled, though unrecorded immune exposures were likely. Study-wide results and caveats: Among donors in an Asian-associated ancestry cluster, a later analysis reportedly found fewer N-insertions than the roughly 700-donor mean. Some TCR beta chains (roughly 150 of them) were listed as cytomegalovirus-associated.

Primers: 60 Vbeta forward and 13 Jbeta reverse. This table comes from immunoSEQ multiplex PCR, and its TCRdb copy is limited to in-frame clones, with some not included. Seen here are around 230,000 clones, approximately 78% observed once, and the top ten hold approximately 0.47%. The TCR comes from a boy aged 5-17 years in good health and CMV-seronegative. The chain joins TRBV18 to TRBJ2-7; D is possibly TRBD1 (5 bases). The sequenced sample consisted of PBMCs. CDR3 DNA: TGTGCCAGCTCACCTTCACTCAGGGTAAAGTACGAGCAGTACTTC. It translates to CASSPSLRVKYEQYF.